Listed here are 24 T cell receptor beta chains from one sample, sequenced in a study of blood T cell repertoires in COVID-19. TCRdb keeps only in-frame clones here, not all; method: immunoSEQ multiplex PCR. The table records under 200,000 clones, around nine tenths of them present only once. The sample was peripheral blood. These receptors all come from a man aged 60-69 years with active or convalescent COVID-19.

V usage is TRBV7-9 and J usage is TRBJ2-1; tentative D call: TRBD2 (5 bases). V was cut by 8 bases and J by 2 bases, with 10 bases left in between. The CDR3 sequence is 13 residues long. Germline CDR1 is SEHNR and CDR2 is FQNEAQ (reference sequence). The CDR3 loop reads CASEGIAYNEQFF. The CDR3 DNA reads TGTGCCAGCGAGGGAATAGCCTACAATGAGCAGTTCTTC. The whole variable domain, remainder taken from reference TRBV7-9 and TRBJ2-1, is DTGVSQNPRHKITKRGQNVTFRCDPISEHNRLYWYRQTLGQGPEFLTYFQNEAQLEKSRLLSDRFSAERPKGSFSTLEIQRTEQGDSAMYLCASEGIAYNEQFFGPGTRLTVL.

This clone was seen just once. CDR3 in DNA: TGTGCCAGCAGTGATTTTATTTCATGGCAGGTTAATGAAAAACTGTTTTTT. This encodes CASSDFISWQVNEKLFF. The rearrangement links TRBV2 to TRBJ1-4; D unclear. The CDR3 is made up of 17 amino acids. Germline V gene data show CDR1 as SNHLY and CDR2 as FYNNEI. V lost 3 bases and J lost 4, with 18 bases in between.

The V gene is TRBV3-1 (or the pseudogene TRBV3-2), the J gene TRBJ2-5; perhaps TRBD2 as D (5 bases). The CDR3 totals 14 residues. The V end was cut by 2 bases, the J end by 7 bases, with 14 bases between. Germline V gives CDR1 LGHDT, CDR2 YNNKEL (reference sequence). The CDR3 reads CASSQNTASGTQYF. The CDR3 region has the DNA TGTGCCAGCAGCCAAAATACCGCAAGCGGGACCCAGTACTTC.

The rearrangement joins TRBV28 to TRBJ1-5, with a tentative D call TRBD1 (6 bases). CDR3 size: 14 residues. V lost 5 bases to trimming and J lost 6 bases, with 14 bases between them. In germline, CDR1 is MDHEN, CDR2 SYDVKM. This CDR3 is CASSPPGEVQPQHF. The CDR3 nucleotides read TGTGCCAGCAGTCCCCCAGGGGAAGTTCAGCCCCAGCATTTT.

The chain links TRBV7-8 to TRBJ2-3; D may be TRBD1 (5 bases). The CDR3 spans 14 residues. CDR1 is SGHVS, CDR2 FQNEAQ, per germline. Deletions cut 2 bases from V and 2 bases from J, with 8 bases between. The CDR3 loop reads CASSLSRDTDTQYF. CDR3 DNA: TGTGCCAGCAGCTTATCCAGGGACACAGATACGCAGTATTTT.

The genes are TRBV3-1 (or the pseudogene TRBV3-2) and TRBJ2-5; a possible D gene is TRBD2 (6 bases). The CDR3 consists of 14 residues. V was pared by 6 bases and J by 4 bases, with 15 bases between. Germline CDR1 reads LGHDT; CDR2 reads YNNKEL (reference sequence). CDR3 bases: TGTGCCAGCAGAACGACTAGGACTGTAGAGACCCAGTACTTC. Amino acids: CASRTTRTVETQYF.

The genes are TRBV7-9 and TRBJ2-3; D perhaps matches TRBD2 (6 bases). The germline V and J ends were trimmed by 5 bases and 4 bases, with 19 bases remaining between them. The CDR3 runs to 16 residues. Germline V gene sequence: CDR1 SEHNR, CDR2 FQNEAQ (reference sequence). The CDR3 spells CASSTSAGTGSDTQYF. The CDR3 DNA sequence: TGTGCCAGCAGCACGAGTGCCGGGACTGGATCAGATACGCAGTATTTT.

The V and J genes are TRBV11-2 and TRBJ2-3; 8 bases agree with TRBD2. The V gene end was trimmed by 0 bases and the J gene end by 6 bases; junction bases not matched to a gene: 8. CDR3 size: 16 residues. CDR1 is SGHAT, CDR2 FQNNGV, per germline. CDR3 sequence: CASSLDRRLAGDTQYF. The CDR3 bases are TGTGCCAGCAGCTTAGACCGCCGGCTAGCGGGCGATACGCAGTATTTT.

The chain is built from TRBV4-1 and TRBJ2-1; 12 bases align to TRBD2. The germline V gene has CDR1 MGHRA and CDR2 YSYEKL. With V trimmed by 3 bases and J by 8 bases, 8 bases remained unmatched. CDR3 length equals 16 residues. CDR3 DNA: TGCGCCAGCAGCCATACTAGCGGGGGGCCATCCGATGAGCAGTTCTTC. This sequence encodes CASSHTSGGPSDEQFF.

The chain employs TRBV20-1 and TRBJ2-1, with TRBD2 identical over 15 bases. Germline CDR1 and CDR2: DFQATT and SNEGSKA (reference sequence). The CDR3 has 15 residues. Here the CDR3 reads CSPSRTSGGANEQFF. CDR3 nucleotide sequence: TGCAGCCCTAGTAGGACTAGCGGGGGGGCCAATGAGCAGTTCTTC.

The chain joins TRBV18 to TRBJ1-5, with 7 nucleotides matching TRBD1. V was clipped by 3 bases and J by 0 bases; unmatched bases: 5. This CDR3 comprises 16 residues. In germline, CDR1 is KGHSH, CDR2 LQKENI. The CDR3 spells CASSPRDSYSNQPQHF. The CDR3, as DNA: TGTGCCAGCTCACCCCGGGACAGCTATAGCAATCAGCCCCAGCATTTT. The full variable domain, its missing parts supplied by reference TRBV18 and TRBJ1-5, is NAGVMQNPRHLVRRRGQEARLRCSPMKGHSHVYWYRQLPEEGLKFMVYLQKENIIDESGMPKERFSAEFPKEGPSILRIQQVVRGDSAAYFCASSPRDSYSNQPQHFGDGTRLSIL.

The chain couples TRBV5-1 to TRBJ1-2; 9 nucleotides align to TRBD1. Germline CDR1 reads SGHRS; CDR2 reads YFSETQ. The V gene end was trimmed by 2 bases and the J gene end by 4 bases; junction bases not matched to a gene: 9. CDR3 length equals 16 residues. CDR3 DNA sequence: TGCGCCAGCAGCTTCACACAGGGGGCGGGAGGCTATGGCTACACCTTC. Translation: CASSFTQGAGGYGYTF. The complete variable domain, with remaining parts taken from reference TRBV5-1 and TRBJ1-2, reads KAGVTQTPRYLIKTRGQQVTLSCSPISGHRSVSWYQQTPGQGLQFLFEYFSETQRNKGNFPGRFSGRQFSNSRSEMNVSTLELGDSALYLCASSFTQGAGGYGYTFGSGTRLTVV.

The chain is built from TRBV21-1 and TRBJ1-5; TRBD1, the table's D call, was not compared with the DNA. TRBV21-1 is a documented pseudogene. The CDR3 sequence is 16 residues long. As DNA, the CDR3 is TGTGCCAGCAGCACCAGGGACAGGGGAACACATCAGCCCCAGCATTTT. It yields the protein CASSTRDRGTHQPQHF.

The V call is TRBV11-2, the J call TRBJ2-3, with 10 bases that match TRBD1. Unmatched junction bases numbered 3, after V lost 5 bases and J lost 1 base. CDR1 and CDR2 (germline): SGHAT, FQNNGV. CDR3 length: 15 amino acids. As DNA, the CDR3 is TGTGCCAGCAGCCCCGGGACAGGGGGCACAGATACGCAGTATTTT. The encoded protein is CASSPGTGGTDTQYF.

This chain uses TRBV5-1 with TRBJ2-7, with D perhaps TRBD2 (5 bases). Germline CDR1 and CDR2: SGHRS and YFSETQ. The V end was cut by 3 bases, the J end by 7 bases, with 20 bases between. CDR3 length: 15 residues. Here the CDR3 reads CASSSNLVGNGEQYF. Here the CDR3 DNA reads TGCGCCAGCAGCTCAAACCTGGTCGGGAACGGAGAGCAGTACTTC. The full variable domain, rest sourced from reference TRBV5-1 and TRBJ2-7, is KAGVTQTPRYLIKTRGQQVTLSCSPISGHRSVSWYQQTPGQGLQFLFEYFSETQRNKGNFPGRFSGRQFSNSRSEMNVSTLELGDSALYLCASSSNLVGNGEQYFGPGTRLTVT.

This chain joins TRBV5-8 and TRBJ1-3; 8 nucleotides align to TRBD1. The J segment lost 4 bases and the V segment lost 2 bases, leaving 8 bases of the junction unmatched. Per the germline V gene, CDR1 is SGHTS and CDR2 is YDEGEE. CDR3 length: 16 residues. The CDR3 nucleotides read TGTGCCAGCAGCTTAGGACAGGGAGCGTGGGGAAACACCATATATTTT. This encodes CASSLGQGAWGNTIYF.

The chain is built from TRBV6-5 and TRBJ1-1, with TRBD1 matching over 7 bases. The J segment lost 5 bases and the V segment lost 2 bases, leaving 11 bases of the junction unmatched. This CDR3 has 16 amino acids. Per germline, CDR1 MNHEY and CDR2 SVGAGI. As DNA, the CDR3 is TGTGCCAGCAGTTACCTCGGGAGGGGGCTAAAGACTGAAGCTTTCTTT. Translated, it gives CASSYLGRGLKTEAFF.

The chain is built from TRBV18 and TRBJ2-7, with D unclear. Trimming removed 3 bases at V and 3 bases at J, with 6 bases between. Germline CDR1 KGHSH, CDR2 LQKENI. The CDR3 sequence is 12 residues long. The CDR3: CASSPQNYEQYF. In DNA, the CDR3 is TGTGCCAGCTCACCGCAGAACTACGAGCAGTACTTC.

The chain is built from TRBV5-3 and TRBJ2-3; D not certain. TRBV5-3 belongs to the ORF category, with a function that is uncertain. V was cut by 7 bases and J by 6 bases, with 21 bases left in between. This CDR3 is 15 amino acids long. The CDR3 DNA is TGTGCCAGAGCCAGGCGTAAGTTATATAGGGATACGCAGTATTTT. Translation: CARARRKLYRDTQYF.

The chain joins TRBV6-2 or TRBV6-3 to TRBJ2-5; D is undetermined. Trimming took off 2 bases at V and 13 bases at J, with 17 bases between the two ends. Germline CDR1 MNHEY, CDR2 SVGEGT. The CDR3 extends over 13 amino acids. This CDR3 is CASSYLGQAQTYF. In DNA form, the CDR3 reads TGTGCCAGCAGTTACCTGGGTCAGGCCCAGACGTACTTC.

CDR3 nucleotide sequence: TGTGCCAGTAGCGGGGCTGGAAACACCATATATTTT. The encoded protein is CASSGAGNTIYF. The gene calls are TRBV27 and TRBJ1-3; no clear D gene. Germline CDR1 is MNHEY and CDR2 is SMNVEV (reference sequence). V lost 9 bases and J lost 2, with 8 bases in between. This CDR3 region has 12 residues.

The chain links TRBV10-2 to TRBJ1-5; 9 bases match TRBD1. Unmatched junction bases numbered 9, after V lost 3 bases and J lost 6 bases. Germline values: CDR1 WSHSY, CDR2 SAAADI. The CDR3 is made up of 16 amino acids. Here the CDR3 DNA reads TGCGCCAGCAGTGAAGTCCCTGGGACAGGGAGTCAGCCCCAGCATTTT. Its translation is CASSEVPGTGSQPQHF.

This sequence joins TRBV5-4 and TRBJ2-2; TRBD2 matches at 8 bases. CDR1 and CDR2 (germline): SGHNT, YYREEE (reference sequence). The CDR3 runs 17 residues. Losses at the gene ends were 2 bases for V and 3 bases for J; bases not matched to a gene: 9. DNA of the CDR3: TGTGCCAGCAGCTTTATGGCCAGCGGGGGTTACACCGGGGAGCTGTTTTTT. It encodes CASSFMASGGYTGELFF.

J is TRBJ2-6 and V is TRBV2, with D perhaps TRBD1 (7 bases). CDR1 and CDR2 (germline): SNHLY, FYNNEI. This CDR3 has 15 amino acids. The germline V and J ends were trimmed by 6 bases and 2 bases, with 11 bases remaining between them. DNA of the CDR3: TGTGCCAGCAGACAGGGGACTCCTGGGGCCAACGTCCTGACTTTC. Amino acids: CASRQGTPGANVLTF.